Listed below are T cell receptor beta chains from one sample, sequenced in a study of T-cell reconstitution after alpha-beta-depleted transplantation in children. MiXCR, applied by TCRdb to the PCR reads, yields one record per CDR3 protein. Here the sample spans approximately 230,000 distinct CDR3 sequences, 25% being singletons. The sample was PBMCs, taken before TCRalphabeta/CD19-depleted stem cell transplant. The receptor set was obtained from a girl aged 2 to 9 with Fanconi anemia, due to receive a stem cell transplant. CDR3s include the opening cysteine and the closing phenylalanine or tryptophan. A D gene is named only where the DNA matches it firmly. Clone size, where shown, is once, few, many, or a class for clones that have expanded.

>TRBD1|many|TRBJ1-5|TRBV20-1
CSAKQGRGNQPQHF
TGCAGTGCAAAACAGGGGAGAGGCAATCAGCCCCAGCATTTT
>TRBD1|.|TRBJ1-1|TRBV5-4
CASSNRGPWGTEAFF
TGTGCCAGCAGCAACAGGGGGCCCTGGGGGACTGAAGCTTTCTTT
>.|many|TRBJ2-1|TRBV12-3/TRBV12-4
CASSLGRGYYNEQFF
TGTGCCAGCAGTTTGGGCAGGGGATATTACAATGAGCAGTTCTTC
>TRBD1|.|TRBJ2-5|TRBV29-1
CSVRRGRTETQYF
TGCAGCGTTCGCAGGGGGCGCACGGAGACCCAGTACTTC
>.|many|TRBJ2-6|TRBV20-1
CSARRVSGANVLTF
TGCAGTGCTAGACGAGTATCAGGGGCCAACGTCCTGACTTTC
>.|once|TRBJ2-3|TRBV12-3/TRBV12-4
CASSPLRGAGATDTQYF
TGTGCCAGCAGTCCTCTTCGGGGCGCGGGGGCCACAGATACGCAGTATTTT
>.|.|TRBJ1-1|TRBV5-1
CASSVGTEAFF
TGCGCCAGCAGCGTAGGGACTGAAGCTTTCTTT
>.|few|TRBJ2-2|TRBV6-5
CASSYWAVNTGELFF
TGTGCCAGCAGTTACTGGGCAGTCAACACCGGGGAGCTGTTTTTT
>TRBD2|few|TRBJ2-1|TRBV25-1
CASSVPGGSSYNEQFF
TGTGCCAGCAGTGTTCCTGGCGGGAGCTCCTACAATGAGCAGTTCTTC
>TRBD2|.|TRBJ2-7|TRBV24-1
CATSDLLAGVKYF
TGTGCCACCAGTGACCTACTAGCGGGAGTTAAGTACTTC
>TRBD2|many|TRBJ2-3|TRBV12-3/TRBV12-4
CASSFVTSGIADTQYF
TGTGCCAGCAGTTTCGTGACTAGCGGGATCGCAGATACGCAGTATTTT
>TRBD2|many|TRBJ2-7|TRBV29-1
CSVLLLAGRKGYEQYF
TGCAGCGTTCTTCTTCTAGCGGGAAGAAAAGGATACGAGCAGTACTTC
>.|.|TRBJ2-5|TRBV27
CASSWAGYQETQYF
TGTGCCAGCAGTTGGGCAGGGTACCAAGAGACCCAGTACTTC
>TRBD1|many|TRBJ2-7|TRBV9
CASSANRDRETYEQYF
TGTGCCAGCAGCGCCAACCGGGACAGAGAGACCTACGAGCAGTACTTC
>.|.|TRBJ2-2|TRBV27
CASSLNRVPTGELFF
TGTGCCAGCAGTTTAAATCGGGTCCCCACCGGGGAGCTGTTTTTT
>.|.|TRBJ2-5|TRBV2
CASSVVTETQYF
TGTGCCAGCAGTGTAGTTACTGAGACCCAGTACTTC
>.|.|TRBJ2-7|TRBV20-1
CSAHGPQSYEQYF
TGCAGTGCCCATGGTCCGCAATCCTACGAGCAGTACTTC
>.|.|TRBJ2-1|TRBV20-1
CSADHGSGPLSWEQFF
TGCAGTGCGGACCACGGGTCGGGACCCCTCTCTTGGGAGCAGTTCTTC
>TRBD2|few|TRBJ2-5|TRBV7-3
CASSLTLAGGETQYF
TGTGCCAGCAGCTTAACACTAGCGGGCGGGGAGACCCAGTACTTC
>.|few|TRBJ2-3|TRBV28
CASSPRYWRDTQYF
TGTGCCAGCAGTCCCCGATACTGGCGGGATACGCAGTATTTT